The rows below give T cell receptor beta chains drawn from one sample of a study of cytomegalovirus exposure and HLA in healthy donors. Sequenced by immunoSEQ multiplex PCR; TCRdb stores in-frame clones only, minus some. The sample holds approximately 120,000 clones, roughly 70% seen once. The source material was PBMCs. The receptors were sampled from a woman between 65 and 79 years old in good health and CMV-seropositive. Each CDR3 is given with its conserved first and last residue. The D gene is left open where the match is weak. Rows may omit the clone size; those that give it use once, few, many or a size class.

clone size	D gene	V gene	J gene	CDR3 DNA	CDR3 protein
-	-	TRBV15	TRBJ2-1	TGTGCCACCAGCAGAGATGGGGGAGCGGGTCCCTACAATGAGCAGTTCTTC	CATSRDGGAGPYNEQFF
-	TRBD1	TRBV5-8	TRBJ2-1	TGTGCCAGCAGCTACGGACAGGTTGGGGTCAATGAGCAGTTCTTC	CASSYGQVGVNEQFF
once	-	TRBV5-1	TRBJ2-7	TGCGCCAGCAGCTCAACAGGGAAAAACTACGAGCAGTACTTC	CASSSTGKNYEQYF
-	TRBD1	TRBV30	TRBJ1-6	TGTGCCTGGAGTGCCGGACAGGGAGGCTCCTATAATTCCCCCCTCCACTTT	CAWSAGQGGSYNSPLHF
-	TRBD1	TRBV15	TRBJ1-3	TGTGCCACGGGACAGGCGAACTCTGGAAACACCATATATTTT	CATGQANSGNTIYF
-	-	TRBV5-4	TRBJ2-3	TGTGCCAGCAGCACGGGACTGAGCACAGATACGCAGTATTTT	CASSTGLSTDTQYF
-	-	TRBV27	TRBJ1-4	TGTGCCAGCAGTTCCCTCGACACGAATGAAAAACTGTTTTTT	CASSSLDTNEKLFF
-	TRBD1	TRBV6-5	TRBJ2-1	TGTGCCAGCAGTTCCGCCGGGACAGGGTCTCTTGAGCAGTTCTTC	CASSSAGTGSLEQFF
few	TRBD2	TRBV2	TRBJ2-3	TGTGCCAGCAGTCAACTAGCGGGGGGGCCAGATACGCAGTATTTT	CASSQLAGGPDTQYF
-	TRBD1	TRBV4-1	TRBJ1-1	TGCGCCAGCAGCCAACTACAGGGGCTGAACACTGAAGCTTTCTTT	CASSQLQGLNTEAFF
-	-	TRBV6-5	TRBJ1-1	TGTGCCAGCACCTCCTCGGGGAACTTGAACACTGAAGCTTTCTTT	CASTSSGNLNTEAFF
few	TRBD1	TRBV6-1	TRBJ1-5	TGTGCCAGCAGTGTGGGGACAGGGGCTCCCAGCAATCAGCCCCAGCATTTT	CASSVGTGAPSNQPQHF
-	TRBD1	TRBV2	TRBJ1-1	TGTGCCAGCACCGACACAGGGGTGAACACTGAAGCTTTCTTT	CASTDTGVNTEAFF
-	-	TRBV6-7	TRBJ1-6	TGTGCCAGCAGTTATCGGTCACCCCTCCACTTT	CASSYRSPLHF
-	-	TRBV5-1	TRBJ2-5	TGCGCCAGCAGCTTAGCAAACCAAGAGACCCAGTACTTC	CASSLANQETQYF
-	-	TRBV5-8	TRBJ1-2	TGTGCCAGCAGGATCGCGAGGTCAGCTAACTATGGCTACACCTTC	CASRIARSANYGYTF
-	-	TRBV5-1	TRBJ2-2	TGCGCCAGCAGCTTGGGCCTAGCCGACACCGGGGAGCTGTTTTTT	CASSLGLADTGELFF
-	-	TRBV5-1	TRBJ1-4	TGCGCCAGCAGCTTGGTGGGCCTTAATGAAAAACTGTTTTTT	CASSLVGLNEKLFF
-	-	TRBV7-9	TRBJ1-6	TGTGCCAGCAGCTTGTCTGATTCACCCCTCCACTTT	CASSLSDSPLHF
-	-	TRBV6-5	TRBJ1-2	TGTGCCAGCAGTTACGGTCAGGGGAACTATGGCTACACCTTC	CASSYGQGNYGYTF
-	-	TRBV6-5	TRBJ1-6	TGTGCCAGCAGGACAGAGAGCTCCTATAATTCACCCCTCCACTTT	CASRTESSYNSPLHF
-	-	TRBV2	TRBJ1-2	TGTGCCAGTGCCAAGGACAGCAGTAACTATGGCTACACCTTC	CASAKDSSNYGYTF
-	TRBD2	TRBV29-1	TRBJ2-1	TGCAGCGTTGTTGGGACTAGCGGTTACAATGAGCAGTTCTTC	CSVVGTSGYNEQFF
-	-	TRBV19	TRBJ1-6	TGTGCCAGTAGTATCGGGCAGGGAAATTCACCCCTCCACTTT	CASSIGQGNSPLHF
-	TRBD1	TRBV6-5	TRBJ1-1	TGTGCCAGCAGGGCGGGGACAGGGGTCACTGAAGCTTTCTTT	CASRAGTGVTEAFF
-	TRBD1	TRBV7-2	TRBJ2-7	TGTGCCAGCAGCTTCGGGACAGGGCCCTACGAGCAGTACTTC	CASSFGTGPYEQYF
-	-	TRBV11-3	TRBJ2-3	TGTGCCAGCAGCTTAGGGTACAATACAGATACGCAGTATTTT	CASSLGYNTDTQYF
-	-	TRBV7-2	TRBJ1-1	TGTGCCAGCAGCCGAATACGTGAGGCGTCGGGGAACACTGAAGCTTTCTTT	CASSRIREASGNTEAFF
-	TRBD1	TRBV6-7	TRBJ1-2	TGTGCCAGCAGTTACCGGACAGGGTGTGTAGGCTACACCTTC	CASSYRTGCVGYTF
-	TRBD2	TRBV7-6	TRBJ2-3	TGTGCCAGCAGCTCCGGTAGCGGGGGAGATACGCAGTATTTT	CASSSGSGGDTQYF
-	-	TRBV7-9	TRBJ2-2	TGTGCCAGCAGCTTAGGACTAGTAAACACCGGGGAGCTGTTTTTT	CASSLGLVNTGELFF
few	TRBD1	TRBV30	TRBJ1-2	TGTGCCTGGAGTTACAGGGGAAACTATGGCTACACCTTC	CAWSYRGNYGYTF
-	-	TRBV5-6	TRBJ2-5	TGTGCCAGCAGCTTGGCAGGGGCAGAGACCCAGTACTTC	CASSLAGAETQYF
-	TRBD1	TRBV19	TRBJ1-4	TGTGCCAGCGGGGACAGAGCTAATGAAAAACTGTTTTTT	CASGDRANEKLFF
-	TRBD2	TRBV4-3	TRBJ2-1	TGCGCCAGCAGCCAAGACCCAAGGGGAGCGGGGGGACCTCTGTACAATGAGCAGTTCTTC	CASSQDPRGAGGPLYNEQFF
-	TRBD1	TRBV29-1	TRBJ1-1	TGCAGCGTATGGACAGGGGGCACTGAAGCTTTCTTT	CSVWTGGTEAFF
once	TRBD1	TRBV29-1	TRBJ1-1	TGCAGCGTCGCAGGACAGGGCGGGAGTACCACTGAAGCTTTCTTT	CSVAGQGGSTTEAFF
few	-	TRBV7-2	TRBJ2-1	TGTGCCAGCAGCTGGTTGAGCGGAACCTACAATGAGCAGTTCTTC	CASSWLSGTYNEQFF
-	-	TRBV30	TRBJ2-5	TGTGCCTGGAGTGTGGGGGGACAAGAGACCCAGTACTTC	CAWSVGGQETQYF
-	-	TRBV29-1	TRBJ2-5	TGCAGCGTCGAATGGGCGTTCCAAGAGACCCAGTACTTC	CSVEWAFQETQYF
-	-	TRBV6-5	TRBJ1-2	TGTGCCAGCAGTGCGGGGCTCGGCGGCTATGGCTACACCTTC	CASSAGLGGYGYTF
once	-	TRBV6-6	TRBJ2-3	TGTGCCAGCAGTCCCCGGCCTGGACCGGGGGCAGATACGCAGTATTTT	CASSPRPGPGADTQYF
-	TRBD2	TRBV7-2	TRBJ2-2	TGTGCCAGCAGCTTTAATTCAGCGGGGCTCCCCGGGGAGCTGTTTTTT	CASSFNSAGLPGELFF
-	TRBD1	TRBV19	TRBJ2-7	TGTGCCAGTAGGGACGGGACAGTCTCCTACGAGCAGTACTTC	CASRDGTVSYEQYF
few	-	TRBV15	TRBJ1-1	TGTGCCACCAGCAGACCCCAGGGGAGCACTGAAGCTTTCTTT	CATSRPQGSTEAFF
-	-	TRBV9	TRBJ2-3	TGTGCCAGCAGCGTAGTCCAAGCGATTAGCACAGATACGCAGTATTTT	CASSVVQAISTDTQYF
-	-	TRBV15	TRBJ1-5	TGTGCCACCGGGGCAAATAGCAATCAGCCCCAGCATTTT	CATGANSNQPQHF
-	TRBD1	TRBV5-1	TRBJ2-3	TGCGCCAGCAGCTTGACGACAGGGAGCGATACGCAGTATTTT	CASSLTTGSDTQYF